These 17 T cell receptor beta chains came from one sample sequenced in a study of cytomegalovirus exposure and HLA in healthy donors. With 60 Vbeta and 13 Jbeta primers, the PCR was carried out. The repertoire was sequenced with immunoSEQ multiplex PCR; TCRdb's copy has only in-frame clones and lacks some. The sample carries 85,000 to 100,000 clones, 65% to 80% recorded once. Material: PBMCs. The receptor source for this set is a man aged 40-50 years in good health and CMV-seropositive.

J is TRBJ2-3 and V is TRBV9; 7 bases map to TRBD2. This CDR3 is 13 amino acids long. The V gene end was trimmed by 4 bases and the J gene end by 4 bases; junction bases not matched to a gene: 3. The germline V gene encodes CDR1 SGDLS and CDR2 YYNGEE. CDR3 protein: CASSQRGPDTQYF. In DNA form, the CDR3 reads TGTGCCAGCAGCCAGCGGGGCCCAGATACGCAGTATTTT.

This chain joins TRBV11-2 and TRBJ1-4, with a tentative D call TRBD1 (5 bases). CDR1 SGHAT and CDR2 FQNNGV come from the germline V gene. V was clipped by 1 base and J by 8 bases, with 17 bases between them. The CDR3 is 16 residues long. The CDR3 protein is CASSLGIQGLVEKLFF. As DNA, the CDR3 is TGTGCCAGCAGCTTAGGGATTCAGGGACTGGTCGAAAAACTGTTTTTT.

The V gene is TRBV11-2, the J gene TRBJ2-3; 8 bases match TRBD2. The length of the CDR3 is 16 residues. V shed 5 bases, J shed 1 base, and the junction held 8 bases outside the gene matches. Germline CDR1 and CDR2: SGHAT and FQNNGV. Here the CDR3 DNA reads TGTGCCAGCAGCCCAATCGGAGCGGGGGGCACAGATACGCAGTATTTT. It is translated as CASSPIGAGGTDTQYF.

The genes are TRBV10-2 and TRBJ2-7; 9 bases are shared with TRBD2. Germline CDR1 reads WSHSY; CDR2 reads SAAADI. V gave up 6 bases and J gave up 6 bases; unmatched junction bases: 6. This CDR3 contains 13 residues. The CDR3 nucleotides are TGCGCCAGCAGCCCCCGACTAGCGGCCGAGCAGTACTTC. It specifies CASSPRLAAEQYF.

The chain couples TRBV25-1 to TRBJ1-1; no clear D gene. In germline, CDR1 is MGHDK, CDR2 SYGVNS. Trimming left V 2 bases short and J 13 bases short, with 14 bases between. The CDR3 extends over 12 amino acids. The CDR3 DNA sequence: TGTGCCAGCAGTGAACCGGGAAAGGACGGTTTCTTT. As protein: CASSEPGKDGFF.

V gene TRBV25-1 combines with J gene TRBJ2-7; 7 bases align to TRBD2. Germline V gene sequence: CDR1 MGHDK, CDR2 SYGVNS. CDR3 length equals 15 residues. V dropped 4 bases and J dropped 5; count of bases not matched to a gene: 11. The chain's CDR3 is CASSAQTGTTDEQYF. CDR3 DNA: TGTGCCAGCAGTGCTCAGACGGGGACTACGGACGAGCAGTACTTC.

The chain employs TRBV28 and TRBJ2-1; maybe TRBD2 (7 bases). V was clipped by 9 bases and J by 0 bases, with 21 bases between them. The CDR3 runs to 17 residues. Germline values: CDR1 MDHEN, CDR2 SYDVKM. Here the CDR3 reads CASTGAGAETSYNEQFF. Here the CDR3 DNA reads TGTGCCAGTACCGGGGCGGGGGCCGAGACCTCCTACAATGAGCAGTTCTTC.

The chain has TRBV5-1 and TRBJ2-5; TRBD1 matches 12 bases. Unmatched junction bases numbered 12, after V lost 4 bases and J lost 11 bases. Per germline, CDR1 SGHRS and CDR2 YFSETQ. The CDR3 is made up of 15 amino acids. The CDR3 nucleotides are TGCGCCAGCAGCCCCGGGACAGGGGGCGCTCGGGAGCAGTACTTC. Protein: CASSPGTGGAREQYF.

The genes are TRBV6-5 and TRBJ2-4; 11 nucleotides match TRBD2. CDR1 is MNHEY and CDR2 is SVGAGI in the germline V gene. With V trimmed by 5 bases and J by 4 bases, 4 bases remained unmatched. CDR3 length equals 15 residues. CDR3 in DNA: TGTGCCAGCAGTCCTACTAGCGGGGGTAAAAACATTCAGTACTTC. Translation: CASSPTSGGKNIQYF.

There are a few counts of this clone. The genes are TRBV4-1 and TRBJ1-6, with TRBD1 matching over 9 bases. The CDR3 loop spans 16 amino acids. CDR1 is MGHRA and CDR2 is YSYEKL in the germline V gene. The V segment lost 3 bases and the J segment 3 bases; nucleotides outside the gene matches: 3. The CDR3 is CASSQEGQGYNSPLHF. CDR3 nucleotide sequence: TGCGCCAGCAGCCAGGAGGGACAGGGCTATAATTCACCCCTCCACTTT.

The chain employs TRBV6-1 and TRBJ2-1; D possibly corresponds to TRBD2 (5 bases). The V and J ends lost 8 bases and 0 bases respectively, with 14 bases between them. CDR1 is MNHNS, CDR2 SASEGT, per germline. CDR3 length: 15 amino acids. The CDR3 is CASRRAPSSYNEQFF. As DNA, the CDR3 is TGTGCCAGCCGGCGGGCTCCGAGCTCCTACAATGAGCAGTTCTTC.

Of note for this clone: The identical CDR3 is also encoded by other nucleotide sequences in the sample. V usage is TRBV6-1 and J usage is TRBJ2-3; 9 bases align to TRBD2. CDR3 length: 15 residues. Losses at the gene ends were 5 bases for V and 6 bases for J; bases not matched to a gene: 9. Germline CDR1 is MNHNS and CDR2 is SASEGT. The CDR3 DNA reads TGTGCCAGCAGTTTTTACTCTAGCGGGACGGATACGCAGTATTTT. Protein sequence: CASSFYSSGTDTQYF.

The CDR3 DNA reads TGCGCCAGCAGCCAAGAATCTCCGGGTTCCGAGCAGTACTTC. It encodes CASSQESPGSEQYF. The chain is built from TRBV4-1 and TRBJ2-7; D is unresolved. The germline gives CDR1 MGHRA, CDR2 YSYEKL. V was trimmed by 0 bases and J by 6 bases, leaving 12 bases between them. The CDR3 runs 14 residues.

The chain links TRBV6-1 to TRBJ2-5; 11 positions match TRBD2. CDR3 length: 15 residues. Per the germline V gene, CDR1 is MNHNS and CDR2 is SASEGT. The V gene end was trimmed by 5 bases and the J gene end by 1 base; junction bases not matched to a gene: 3. CDR3 bases: TGTGCCAGCAGTCGACTAGCGGGGAGCCAAGAGACCCAGTACTTC. It yields the protein CASSRLAGSQETQYF.

V gene TRBV5-1 combines with J gene TRBJ1-2; 8 bases line up with TRBD1. The CDR3 runs to 17 residues. V was pared by 1 base and J by 0 bases, with 8 bases of the junction left unmatched. Looked up from germline, CDR1 is SGHRS and CDR2 is YFSETQ. As DNA, the CDR3 is TGCGCCAGCAGCTTGCGTGGACAGGGCGACGCTAACTATGGCTACACCTTC. The encoded protein is CASSLRGQGDANYGYTF.

This clone was found a few times. The V and J genes are TRBV23-1 and TRBJ2-1, with a weak D call TRBD1 (8 bases). TRBV23-1 is an ORF for which the function is uncertain. The CDR3 is 16 residues long. V lost 6 bases and J lost 2, with 17 bases in between. Here the CDR3 DNA reads TGCGCCAGCAGCCCCGTTACAGGGGGGGCCTACAATGAGCAGTTCTTC. Translating it yields CASSPVTGGAYNEQFF.

The gene calls are TRBV10-3 and TRBJ1-6, with 8 bases matching TRBD1. V lost 3 bases to trimming and J lost 0 bases; unmatched junction nucleotides: 7. CDR3 length equals 18 residues. Per the germline V gene, CDR1 is ENHRY and CDR2 is SYGVKD. CDR3 coding DNA: TGTGCCATCAGTGATAGACAGGGGATGAGCTCCTATAATTCACCCCTCCACTTT. Its translation: CAISDRQGMSSYNSPLHF.